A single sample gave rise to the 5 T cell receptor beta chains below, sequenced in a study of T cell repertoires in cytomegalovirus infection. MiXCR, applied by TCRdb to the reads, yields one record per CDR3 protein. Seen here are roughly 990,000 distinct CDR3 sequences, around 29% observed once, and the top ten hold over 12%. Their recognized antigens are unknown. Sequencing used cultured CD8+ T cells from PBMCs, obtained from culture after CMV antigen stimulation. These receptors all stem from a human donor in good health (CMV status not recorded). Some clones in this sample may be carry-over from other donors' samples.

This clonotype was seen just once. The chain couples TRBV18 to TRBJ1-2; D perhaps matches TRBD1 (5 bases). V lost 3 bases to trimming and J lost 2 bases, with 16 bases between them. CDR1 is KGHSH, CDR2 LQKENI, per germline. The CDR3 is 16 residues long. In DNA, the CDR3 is TGTGCCAGCTCACCCCTCTTGGGGGGAAGGAACTATGGCTACACCTTC. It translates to CASSPLLGGRNYGYTF.

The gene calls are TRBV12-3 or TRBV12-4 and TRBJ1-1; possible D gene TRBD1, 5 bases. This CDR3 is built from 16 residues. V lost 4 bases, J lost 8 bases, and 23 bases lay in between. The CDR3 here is CASSSWLGSGGTEAFF. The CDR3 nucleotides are TGTGCCAGCAGTTCATGGCTTGGGTCCGGGGGTACGGAAGCTTTCTTT.

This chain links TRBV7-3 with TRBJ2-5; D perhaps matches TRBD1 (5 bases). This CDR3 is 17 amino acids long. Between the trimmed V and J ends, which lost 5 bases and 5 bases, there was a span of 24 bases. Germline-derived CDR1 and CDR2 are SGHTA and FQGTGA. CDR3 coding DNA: TGTGCCAGCAGCGGCTTTCTCGGGCAGGGAACGCGGGAGACCCAGTACTTC. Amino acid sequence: CASSGFLGQGTRETQYF.

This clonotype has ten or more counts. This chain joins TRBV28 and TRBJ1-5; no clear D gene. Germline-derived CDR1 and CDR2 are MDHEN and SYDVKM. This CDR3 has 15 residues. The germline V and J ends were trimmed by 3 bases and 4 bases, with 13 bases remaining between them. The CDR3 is CASSFPNRQNQPQHF. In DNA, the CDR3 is TGTGCCAGCAGTTTCCCTAATAGGCAAAATCAGCCCCAGCATTTT.

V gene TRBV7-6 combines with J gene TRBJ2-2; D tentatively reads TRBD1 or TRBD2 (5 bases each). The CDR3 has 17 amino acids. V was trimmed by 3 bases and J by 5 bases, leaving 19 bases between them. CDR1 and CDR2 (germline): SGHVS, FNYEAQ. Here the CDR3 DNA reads TGTGCCAGCAGCTTTAGCAGGGCCACCGAGGGGACCGGGGAGCTGTTTTTT. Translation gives CASSFSRATEGTGELFF.